This note documents a single T cell receptor beta chain sequence. TCRdb reprocessed the PCR reads via MiXCR and lists one record per CDR3 protein. This table holds about 3,700 distinct CDR3 sequences, 50% to 70% found once. Samples came from patients with localized non-small cell lung adenocarcinoma. This sample is drawn from a study of CD4 and CD8 cells across lung adenocarcinoma regions. The CDR3 is 19 residues long. Per the germline V gene, CDR1 is MNHNS and CDR2 is SASEGT. Losses at the gene ends were 6 bases for V and 3 bases for J; bases not matched to a gene: 10. The genes are TRBV6-1 and TRBJ2-2, with 16 positions matching TRBD2. The sequenced material came from CD4+ T cells from the margin of a lung tumor. This TCR came from a female donor with lung adenocarcinoma. The CD4 and CD8 labels of this study may be unreliable. The chain's CDR3 is CASSPGLAGGLWDTGELFF. In DNA, the CDR3 is TGTGCCAGCAGCCCGGGACTAGCGGGAGGGTTGTGGGACACCGGGGAGCTGTTTTTT.